This TCR beta chain was captured by sequencing in a study of blood T cell repertoires in COVID-19. About the study: Donors in the United States, Italy and Spain gave samples during acute or convalescent COVID-19. The analysed material was cDNA or gDNA that came from T cells, B-cell-depleted T cells, or PBMCs.

Sequenced by immunoSEQ multiplex PCR; TCRdb stores in-frame clones only, minus some. The table has about 15,000 clones, over 70% seen once. Germline loops: CDR1 MDHEN, CDR2 SYDVKM. The CDR3 has 14 residues. V lost 5 bases, J lost 4 bases, and 4 bases stayed unmatched. The sequencing sample was made of peripheral blood. The J gene is TRBJ1-5, the V gene TRBV28; TRBD1 agrees at 8 bases. This receptor was taken from a man in his sixties with acute or convalescent COVID-19. CDR3: CASSRQGPNQPQHF. CDR3 nucleotide sequence: TGTGCCAGCAGTCGACAGGGGCCTAATCAGCCCCAGCATTTT.